The present T cell receptor beta chain was sequenced within a study of T-cell memory formation after mild COVID-19. Study results and caveats: The study found contracting CD4+ clones mainly in CM and EM and contracting CD8+ clones in EMRA.

CDR3 length equals 13 residues. Per the germline V gene, CDR1 is DFQATT and CDR2 is SNEGSKA (reference sequence). The V end was cut by 6 bases, the J end by 0 bases, with 10 bases between. Constant-segment primers served in 5'RACE that generated TCR alpha and TCR beta cDNA libraries bearing sample barcodes and UMIs. TCRdb reprocessed the 5' RACE reads with MiXCR, giving one entry per CDR3 protein. The sample includes 550,000 to 600,000 distinct CDR3 sequences, 17% seen only once; the top ten take roughly 7.8%. About this clonotype: Its antigen is not identified.

V gene TRBV20-1 combines with J gene TRBJ2-3, with D maybe TRBD1 (5 bases). The receptor was isolated from an adult woman who had mild COVID-19 (a few samples of this study predate the infection). Cell type and time point are not known. Source material: PBMCs or a T cell subset sorted from them (not recorded which). The CDR3 loop reads CSAPDKSTDTQYF. CDR3 bases: TGCAGTGCCCCGGACAAGAGCACAGATACGCAGTATTTT.